One sample yielded the 17 T cell receptor beta chains listed below, sequenced in a study of cytomegalovirus exposure and HLA in healthy donors. Amplification used 60 Vbeta primers and 13 Jbeta primers. Some clones are missing from TCRdb's copy, which holds only in-frame ones; the method was immunoSEQ multiplex PCR. The sample lists about 170,000 clones, about 65% occurring once. The specimen sequenced was PBMCs. The origin of the receptors is a girl under 18 in good health and CMV-seronegative.

The chain uses TRBV9 and TRBJ2-1; D is undetermined. Germline-derived CDR1 and CDR2 are SGDLS and YYNGEE. This CDR3 is 15 amino acids long. The V end was cut by 0 bases, the J end by 5 bases, with 12 bases between. CDR3 DNA sequence: TGTGCCAGCAGCGTAGGGCTGGCTGCCGACAATGAGCAGTTCTTC. Protein: CASSVGLAADNEQFF.

This clone was seen only a few times. The chain recombines TRBV7-9 with TRBJ1-4; tentatively, D is TRBD1 (5 bases). Germline-derived CDR1 and CDR2 are SEHNR and FQNEAQ (reference sequence). The CDR3 runs 14 residues. The V end lost 5 bases, the J end lost 7 bases, and 14 bases lay between the germline ends. CDR3 in DNA: TGTGCCAGCAGCCCTGTCTCTAGGGGTGAAAAACTGTTTTTT. Protein product: CASSPVSRGEKLFF.

V is TRBV2 and J is TRBJ2-3; D is possibly TRBD2 (7 bases). The V end lost 7 bases, the J end lost 1 base, and 18 bases lay between the germline ends. CDR3 length: 16 amino acids. Germline V gene sequence: CDR1 SNHLY, CDR2 FYNNEI. In DNA form, the CDR3 reads TGTGCCAGCATCCGAGATCGGGGGGCGGGCACAGATACGCAGTATTTT. Its protein is CASIRDRGAGTDTQYF.

This clone came up a few times. The V call is TRBV11-2, the J call TRBJ1-1; TRBD1 matches 7 bases. Per germline, CDR1 SGHAT and CDR2 FQNNGV. V lost 2 bases, J lost 10 bases, and 1 base stayed unmatched. CDR3 length equals 11 residues. This CDR3 is CASSLQGGAFF. In nucleotides, the CDR3 is TGTGCCAGCAGCTTACAGGGGGGAGCTTTCTTT.

V is TRBV12-5 and J is TRBJ2-7; D gene unclear. Germline-derived CDR1 and CDR2 are LGHNT and FRNRAP. The CDR3 is made up of 13 amino acids. V was trimmed by 2 bases and J by 4 bases, leaving 9 bases between them. The DNA for the CDR3 is TGTGCTAGTGGTTTGAACAGCCAGTACGAGCAGTACTTC. As protein: CASGLNSQYEQYF. Filled out from reference TRBV12-5 and TRBJ2-7, the complete variable domain reads DARVTQTPRHKVTEMGQEVTMRCQPILGHNTVFWYRQTMMQGLELLAYFRNRAPLDDSGMPKDRFSAEMPDATLATLKIQPSEPRDSAVYFCASGLNSQYEQYFGPGTRLTVT.

A few counts support this clone. This chain connects TRBV2 to TRBJ1-5; D might be TRBD1 (6 bases). The CDR3 runs 16 residues. From germline, CDR1 is SNHLY and CDR2 FYNNEI. The ends were cut back, 2 bases at V and 0 bases at J, with 11 bases in the middle. CDR3 in amino acids: CASSERGQYSNQPQHF. CDR3 nucleotides: TGTGCCAGCAGTGAACGTGGACAGTATAGCAATCAGCCCCAGCATTTT.

The V gene is TRBV5-1, the J gene TRBJ2-1; D is possibly TRBD1 (6 bases). From germline, CDR1 is SGHRS and CDR2 YFSETQ. Trimming cost V 0 bases and J 9 bases, with 10 bases left between them. The CDR3 sequence is 13 residues long. For the CDR3, the DNA is TGCGCCAGCAGCTTGGGACAGGCGGGTGAGCAGTTCTTC. Translation gives CASSLGQAGEQFF.

CDR3 protein: CASPAAHSGNTIYF. The CDR3 DNA follows: TGTGCCAGTCCCGCGGCGCACTCTGGAAACACCATATATTTT. The chain recombines TRBV18 with TRBJ1-3; no firm D call. The length of the CDR3 is 14 residues. V shed 9 bases and J shed 0 bases, with 12 bases lying between them. The germline gives CDR1 KGHSH, CDR2 LQKENI.

The J gene is TRBJ2-1, the V gene TRBV9; TRBD1 agrees at 7 bases. This CDR3 comprises 12 residues. Losses at the gene ends were 3 bases for V and 6 bases for J; bases not matched to a gene: 0. Germline V gene lookup returns CDR1 SGDLS and CDR2 YYNGEE. The CDR3 DNA sequence: TGTGCCAGCAGCGCAGGGGGCAATGAGCAGTTCTTC. Encoded protein: CASSAGGNEQFF.

This clone was counted a few times. This CDR3 reads CASSSGLAGEETQYF. The CDR3 coding sequence is TGTGCCAGCAGCAGTGGACTAGCGGGGGAAGAGACCCAGTACTTC. V is TRBV7-7 and J is TRBJ2-5, with TRBD2 matching 13 bases. CDR1 and CDR2 from the germline V gene are SSHAT and FNYEAQ (reference sequence). The length of the CDR3 is 15 residues. The trim removed 5 bases at V and 3 bases at J, leaving 3 bases unmatched.

The chain links TRBV19 to TRBJ2-3; 9 bases are a match to TRBD2. Germline CDR1 is LNHDA and CDR2 is SQIVND (reference sequence). V shed 3 bases, J shed 5 bases, and the junction held 6 bases outside the gene matches. CDR3 length equals 15 residues. As DNA, the CDR3 is TGTGCCAGTAGTATGCCGGGACTAGCAAGAGATACGCAGTATTTT. Its translation: CASSMPGLARDTQYF.

The CDR3 coding sequence is TGCAGCGTTGAGGCCGGACAGGGCTACGAGCAGTACTTC. Its protein product is CSVEAGQGYEQYF. This chain uses TRBV29-1 with TRBJ2-7, with 8 bases fitting TRBD1. The J segment lost 3 bases and the V segment lost 3 bases, leaving 4 bases of the junction unmatched. Germline CDR1 is SQVTM and CDR2 is ANQGSEA. The CDR3 is made up of 13 amino acids.

The rearrangement links TRBV2 to TRBJ2-7; D unclear. This CDR3 spans 13 amino acids. With 10 bases removed from V and 0 bases from J, the gap between germline ends came to 13 bases. CDR1 is SNHLY and CDR2 is FYNNEI in the germline V gene. CDR3 amino acids: CATLVKSSYEQYF. Here the CDR3 DNA reads TGTGCCACCTTAGTAAAGAGCTCCTACGAGCAGTACTTC. Supplemented by reference TRBV2 and TRBJ2-7, the full variable domain reads EPEVTQTPSHQVTQMGQEVILRCVPISNHLYFYWYRQILGQKVEFLVSFYNNEISEKSEIFDDQFSVERPDGSNFTLKIRSTKLEDSAMYFCATLVKSSYEQYFGPGTRLTVT.

This chain connects TRBV2 to TRBJ2-5, with 9 bases fitting TRBD2. This CDR3 is 14 amino acids long. The ends lost 7 bases at V and 2 bases at J; junction bases unmatched: 5. Germline V gene data show CDR1 as SNHLY and CDR2 as FYNNEI. In nucleotides, the CDR3 is TGTGCCAGCAACAGCGGGGGGCAACAAGAGACCCAGTACTTC. This translates into CASNSGGQQETQYF.

The rearrangement joins TRBV11-3 to TRBJ2-7; the D gene is possibly TRBD1 (6 bases). V lost 2 bases and J 5 bases, leaving 10 bases between the germline ends. The CDR3 sequence is 13 residues long. CDR1 and CDR2 (germline): SGHNT, YENEEA. The DNA for the CDR3 is TGTGCCAGCAGCTTACCAGGGGCTAACGAGCAGTACTTC. It codes for CASSLPGANEQYF.

The chain uses TRBV5-4 and TRBJ2-2; no clear D. With 0 bases removed from V and 1 base from J, the gap between germline ends came to 4 bases. The CDR3 consists of 14 residues. Germline CDR1 is SGHNT and CDR2 is YYREEE (reference sequence). CDR3: CASSLVRNTGELFF. In DNA, the CDR3 is TGTGCCAGCAGCTTGGTTCGGAACACCGGGGAGCTGTTTTTT.

The V call is TRBV7-9, the J call TRBJ2-7; weak D call: TRBD1 (6 bases). V was clipped by 3 bases and J by 4 bases, with 10 bases between them. The CDR3 sequence is 13 residues long. Germline V gene lookup returns CDR1 SEHNR and CDR2 FQNEAQ (reference sequence). CDR3 loop: CASSFLGAYEQYF. The CDR3 bases are TGTGCCAGCAGCTTTTTGGGGGCGTACGAGCAGTACTTC.